The 4 T cell receptor beta chains below were found in one sample sequenced in a study of OX40 agonist ivuxolimab in advanced cancers. Method: immunoSEQ multiplex PCR; TCRdb's copy keeps in-frame clones and lacks some. Of over 60,000 clones listed, 75% to 90% were seen once; the top ten hold around 1%. The sample in question was CD4+ or CD8+ T cells sorted from blood, obtained in a trial of the OX40 agonist ivuxolimab. These receptors all stem from an adult with an advanced solid tumor such as melanoma, head and neck, liver or kidney cancer.

The chain combines TRBV11-3 with TRBJ1-2; D not resolved. Trimming took off 2 bases at V and 4 bases at J, with 20 bases between the two ends. The germline gives CDR1 SGHNT, CDR2 YENEEA. There are 17 residues in the CDR3. The CDR3 DNA is TGTGCCAGCAGCTTATCAAGATTGGGCTACCCGAGCTATGGCTACACCTTC. It codes for CASSLSRLGYPSYGYTF.

The chain joins TRBV18 to TRBJ2-2; D call uncertain. V was clipped by 6 bases and J by 9 bases, with 11 bases between them. This CDR3 comprises 12 residues. In germline, CDR1 is KGHSH, CDR2 LQKENI. The CDR3 is CASSPPVRELFF. CDR3 nucleotide sequence: TGTGCCAGCTCCCCGCCGGTCAGGGAGCTGTTTTTT.

The chain employs TRBV20-1 and TRBJ2-3; no definite D call. The CDR3 totals 11 residues. V was shortened by 4 bases and J by 0 bases, with 2 bases between the two germline ends. Germline CDR1 reads DFQATT; CDR2 reads SNEGSKA (reference sequence). The CDR3 DNA is TGCAGTGCTACTAGCACAGATACGCAGTATTTT. It yields the protein CSATSTDTQYF.

J is TRBJ2-2 and V is TRBV19, with 7 bases lining up with TRBD1. V lost 3 bases, J lost 4 bases, and 5 bases stayed unmatched. The germline gives CDR1 LNHDA, CDR2 SQIVND (reference sequence). This CDR3 is 15 amino acids long. CDR3 sequence reads: CASSIERGRTGELFF. CDR3 in DNA: TGTGCCAGTAGTATTGAGAGGGGGCGCACCGGGGAGCTGTTTTTT.